One sample yielded the 5 T cell receptor beta chains listed below, sequenced in a study of cytotoxic CD8 clonotypes in ibrutinib-treated CLL (dated by TCRdb to about 2021). Libraries came from the immunoSEQ multiplex PCR assay. The table was pulled from immuneACCESS by TCRdb, which kept in-frame rearrangements only. Such tables lose some clones; where checked, under half of the loss comes from unresolved V genes, and the rest has no known cause. The sample has roughly 29,000 clones on record, approximately 80% of them singletons. The ten most abundant clones make up approximately 50% of the sample. Sequences were derived from PBMCs, sampled after 36 months of ibrutinib treatment. The receptors were sampled from a human donor with chronic lymphocytic leukemia.

This chain links TRBV2 with TRBJ1-1; 7 bases agree with TRBD1. The CDR3 totals 14 residues. Germline values: CDR1 SNHLY, CDR2 FYNNEI. After removal of 6 bases from V and 4 bases from J, the junction contained 8 bases not matched to a gene. The CDR3 DNA is TGTGCCAGCAGGGAGACAGGGACGTTCACTGAAGCTTTCTTT. This sequence encodes CASRETGTFTEAFF.

V and J are TRBV27 and TRBJ1-6; D gene ambiguous. CDR3 length equals 15 residues. Germline V gene lookup returns CDR1 MNHEY and CDR2 SMNVEV (reference sequence). V lost 1 base and J lost 2, with 6 bases in between. The CDR3 DNA sequence: TGTGCCAGCAGTTTATGGACGGCCTATAATTCACCCCTCCACTTT. Translated, it gives CASSLWTAYNSPLHF.

This chain links TRBV7-2 with TRBJ2-2; TRBD1 or TRBD2 may be the D gene (5 bases each). V lost 5 bases to trimming and J lost 1 base, with 14 bases between them. CDR1 SGHTA and CDR2 FQGNSA come from the germline V gene. This CDR3 region has 16 residues. CDR3 DNA sequence: TGTGCCAGCAGCCGGCGTAGGGACGTGAACACCGGGGAGCTGTTTTTT. Its protein product is CASSRRRDVNTGELFF.

CDR3 protein: CASITQGFEAFF. CDR3 nucleotide sequence: TGTGCCAGCATCACTCAGGGGTTTGAAGCTTTCTTT. The chain employs TRBV11-2 and TRBJ1-1, with D possibly matching TRBD1 (6 bases). This CDR3 comprises 12 residues. Germline assignment: CDR1 SGHAT and CDR2 FQNNGV. V was pared by 7 bases and J by 7 bases, with 13 bases between.

The gene calls are TRBV18 and TRBJ2-5, with unresolved D. Per germline, CDR1 KGHSH and CDR2 LQKENI. V shed 6 bases and J shed 5 bases, with 7 bases lying between them. This CDR3 region has 11 residues. DNA for the CDR3: TGTGCCAGCTCCCAAGAGGAGACCCAGTACTTC. Its protein product is CASSQEETQYF.